This TCR beta chain came from a study of cytomegalovirus exposure and HLA in healthy donors. About the study: An earlier analysis identified approximately 120 million unique TCR beta sequences in some 180 million T cells.

13 Jbeta primers and 60 Vbeta primers were used for the PCR. The repertoire was sequenced with immunoSEQ multiplex PCR; TCRdb's copy has only in-frame clones and lacks some. The sample includes more than 85,000 clones, around three quarters of them seen just once. Points from the study as a whole: Analysis was carried out at a later point, and it linked a missense DCLRE1C variant to TCR beta V- and J-gene trimming.

This clone came up a few times. Its matching antigen is unknown. The CDR3 is 15 residues long. Trimming left V 3 bases short and J 0 bases short, with 8 bases between. CDR1 and CDR2 from the germline V gene are MNHNS and SASEGT. Material for sequencing was PBMCs. The gene calls are TRBV6-1 and TRBJ1-4; possibly TRBD1 for D (6 bases). The TCR originated in a woman aged 45-65 years in good health and CMV-seropositive. CDR3 protein: CASSDRGTTNEKLFF. The DNA of the CDR3 is TGTGCCAGCAGTGACAGGGGTACAACTAATGAAAAACTGTTTTTT.